This T cell receptor beta chain is drawn from a study of T cell changes during pregnancy in multiple sclerosis. The CDR3 runs 16 residues. The ends were cut back, 5 bases at V and 2 bases at J, with 18 bases in the middle. CDR1 and CDR2 (germline): SGDLS, YYNGEE. Assay: immunoSEQ multiplex PCR; the TCRdb copy retains only in-frame clones and omits some. Of about 8,000 clones listed, about 89% are singletons. Material: CD8+ T cells from peripheral blood mononuclear cells, obtained in the first trimester of pregnancy. The chain is built from TRBV9 and TRBJ2-3, with a weak D call TRBD1 (5 bases). This receptor was obtained from a female donor in good health, enrolled as a control in a pregnancy study. CDR3 DNA: TGTGCCAGCAGACCTGCAATTTCAGGGAACACAGATACGCAGTATTTT. Its translation is CASRPAISGNTDTQYF.